This TCR beta chain was observed in a study of glioma-infiltrating T cells after dendritic cell vaccination. Time point meaning: after dendritic cell vaccination, including at tumor progression/relapse. Data came from immunoSEQ multiplex PCR; TCRdb stores just in-frame clones and leaves some out. Among more than 95,000 clones listed, 90% were seen once. Germline-derived CDR1 and CDR2 are SGHTA and FQGNSA. V shed 6 bases and J shed 4 bases, with 8 bases lying between them. This CDR3 has 12 residues. Study-level points and caveats: The cohort had few patients with full blood and tumor sets.

This clone was observed a few times. Its antigen is not identified. This sample comprised blood, obtained after dendritic cell vaccination. The chain recombines TRBV7-2 with TRBJ2-3; D unresolved. The clonotype was recovered from a human donor with glioblastoma. Here the CDR3 reads CASSFRPDTQYF. DNA for the CDR3: TGTGCCAGCAGTTTCCGTCCAGATACGCAGTATTTT.